The 5 T cell receptor beta chains in this list originate from one sample, sequenced in a study of post-analysis software for immune sequencing data. Study results and limitations: TRBV5-6, TRBV5-1 and TRBV20-1 were among five TRBV segments more frequent in patients than controls.

TCR beta cDNA libraries had unique molecular identifiers. One entry per CDR3 protein results from TCRdb running MiXCR on the PCR reads. The data hold approximately 730,000 distinct CDR3 sequences, with around 27% observed a single time. No cognate antigen is known for these TCRs. The sequencing input was blood. The receptors shown here come from a girl aged 10 to 17 with multiple sclerosis.

This chain links TRBV3-1 with TRBJ2-3; no definite D call. The V end was cut by 0 bases, the J end by 8 bases, with 3 bases between. The CDR3 contains 11 residues. CDR1 and CDR2 (germline): LGHDT, YNNKEL (reference sequence). The CDR3 DNA reads TGTGCCAGCAGCCAAGAGCGTACGCAGTATTTT. As protein: CASSQERTQYF.

This clonotype has more than one count but fewer than ten. The rearrangement links TRBV4-3 to TRBJ2-3; D not certain. V dropped 0 bases and J dropped 2 bases, with 15 bases sitting between them. CDR1 and CDR2 (germline): LGHNA, YSLEER. The CDR3 has 17 amino acids. In nucleotides, the CDR3 is TGCGCCAGCAGCCAAGATCCGGGCTCAGCGAACACAGATACGCAGTATTTT. This codes for CASSQDPGSANTDTQYF.

CDR3 sequence: CASSLGAGYTF. For the CDR3, the DNA is TGTGCCAGCAGCTTGGGAGCCGGCTACACCTTC. The V and J genes are TRBV5-6 and TRBJ1-2; no firm D call. CDR1 is SGHDT, CDR2 YYEEEE, per germline. Trimming shortened V by 0 bases and J by 8 bases, and 5 bases separated the two germline ends. The CDR3 runs to 11 residues.

This clonotype was found a few times. The CDR3 loop reads CASSFLILAGEAYEQYF. The CDR3 DNA is TGTGCCAGCAGCTTCCTAATACTAGCGGGAGAGGCCTACGAGCAGTACTTC. This chain uses TRBV7-2 with TRBJ2-7; 11 bases agree with TRBD2. Looked up from germline, CDR1 is SGHTA and CDR2 is FQGNSA. This CDR3 is built from 17 residues. With 3 bases clipped from V and 2 bases from J, the junction kept 9 bases outside the gene matches.

This clonotype was seen a handful of times. The chain joins TRBV10-3 to TRBJ2-4; TRBD1 matches at 8 bases. V lost 2 bases, J lost 2 bases, and 11 bases stayed unmatched. Germline V gives CDR1 ENHRY, CDR2 SYGVKD. The CDR3 is 18 amino acids. CDR3 DNA sequence: TGTGCCATCAGTGAGCACGGACAGGGCCTCTGGACCAAAAACATTCAGTACTTC. Translating gives CAISEHGQGLWTKNIQYF.